These T cell receptor beta chains were read from a single sample in a study of cytomegalovirus exposure and HLA in healthy donors. TCRdb's table, derived via immunoSEQ multiplex PCR, lists solely in-frame clones and lacks some. The sample lists more than 85,000 clones, 83% seen once, with 5% to 6.5% in the top ten. The specimen was PBMCs. These receptors originate from a young man in good health and CMV-seronegative. Each CDR3 is given without its conserved first and last residue. The order of the fields is V gene, CDR3 protein.

TRBV6-5	ASSYSGTGVNGYT
TRBV19	ASSFTGQSSYT
TRBV5-1	ASSLTSKRYNEQF
TRBV15	ATSPPGPDTEAF
TRBV6-6	ASTGVDEQF
TRBV10-2	ASQSDSEQF
TRBV18	ASSPRDSANYGYT
TRBV7-6	ASSFQGTSASYEQY
TRBV27	ASSLRGSSYNEQF
TRBV5-6	ASSLAGMVGETQY
TRBV5-1	ASSPGGITNTGELF